These T cell receptor beta chains were read from a single sample in a study of T cell responses to AZD1222 COVID-19 vaccine. Repertoires were generated with immunoSEQ multiplex PCR, while TCRdb's copy carries only in-frame clones and drops some. Of 60,000 to 75,000 clones listed, 85% are singletons. Sequencing was performed on peripheral blood, taken on day 0 of AZD1222 vaccination. These receptors all stem from an adult in good health. Both conserved end residues are part of each CDR3. The D gene is left open where the match is weak. Rows give clone size only sometimes, using once, few, many, or a class for an expanded clone.

.,TRBV7-9,TRBJ1-5,.,TGTGCCAGCAGCTTAGGGGTAGGAGGGGTTGCTCAGCCCCAGCATTTT,CASSLGVGGVAQPQHF
.,TRBV3-1/TRBV3-2,TRBJ1-4,.,TGTGCCAGCAGCCAGGGGCTAGTTGAAAAACTGTTTTTT,CASSQGLVEKLFF
.,TRBV21-1,TRBJ2-1,few,TGTGCCAGCAGCCAGAGGGTACAGGGGGCCCGCAATGAGCAGTTCTTC,CASSQRVQGARNEQFF
TRBD2,TRBV7-3,TRBJ2-1,.,TGTGCCAGCAGAACTAGCGGTAGCTCCTACAATGAGCAGTTCTTC,CASRTSGSSYNEQFF
TRBD1,TRBV19,TRBJ1-6,.,TGTGCCAGTAGTAAGACAGGGGATTTTTCCAATTCACCCCTCCACTTT,CASSKTGDFSNSPLHF
.,TRBV9,TRBJ1-3,.,TGTGCCAGCAGCGTAGGGGCAGACTCTGGAAACACCATATATTTT,CASSVGADSGNTIYF
.,TRBV18,TRBJ1-2,.,TGTGCCAGCTCACCTCTGGAGAACACTAACTATGGCTACACCTTC,CASSPLENTNYGYTF
.,TRBV15,TRBJ2-2,.,TGTGCCACCAGCAGAGTCGAAACAGGAACCGGGGAGCTGTTTTTT,CATSRVETGTGELFF
TRBD1,TRBV9,TRBJ1-6,few,TGTGCCAGCAGCGGGACAGGGAGATCACCCCTCCACTTT,CASSGTGRSPLHF
.,TRBV5-8,TRBJ2-6,.,TGTGCCAGCAGCCGGGACTCTGGGGCCAACGTCCTGACTTTC,CASSRDSGANVLTF
.,TRBV6-1,TRBJ1-1,.,TGTGCCAGCAGTGAATTTGGCCCCGGGACTGAAGCTTTCTTT,CASSEFGPGTEAFF
.,TRBV28,TRBJ1-1,.,TGTGCCAGCAGCGACCGGGACATCTCTTTCTTT,CASSDRDISFF
TRBD2,TRBV10-2,TRBJ2-7,.,TGCGCCAGCAGTGGAGCTAGCGGGAACTACGAGCAGTACTTC,CASSGASGNYEQYF
.,TRBV7-8,TRBJ1-5,few,TGTGCCAGCAGCCCGGTGAATCAGCCCCAGCATTTT,CASSPVNQPQHF